A single sample is the source of the 2 T cell receptor beta chains below, sequenced in a study of cytomegalovirus exposure and HLA in healthy donors. Both 60 Vbeta primers and 13 Jbeta primers went into the PCR. Profiled with immunoSEQ multiplex PCR; TCRdb holds only in-frame clones, not every one. The sample lists more than 95,000 clones; over 70% were seen once. The sample comprised PBMCs. These receptors all stem from a man aged 35 to 55 in good health and CMV-seropositive.

V and J are TRBV5-1 and TRBJ1-5; D remains ambiguous. V gave up 4 bases and J gave up 2 bases, with 13 bases separating them. CDR1 and CDR2 (germline): SGHRS, YFSETQ. The CDR3 has 15 residues. The CDR3 loop reads CASSPVGGGNQPQHF. For the CDR3, the DNA is TGCGCCAGCAGCCCTGTGGGAGGCGGCAATCAGCCCCAGCATTTT.

The chain links TRBV6-6 to TRBJ1-6; D gene ambiguous. Trimming took 7 bases from V and 7 from J, leaving 17 bases between them. Per germline, CDR1 MNHNY and CDR2 SVGAGI (reference sequence). CDR3 length: 15 residues. CDR3 DNA: TGTGCCAGCATCCTAGACGGTTTAGGAAATTCACCCCTCCACTTT. Translation gives CASILDGLGNSPLHF.